The 3 T cell receptor beta chains presented below share a single source sample, sequenced in a study of vaccination and CD4 T cells after COVID-19. Their antigen targets remain unknown. Sequencing of the DNA from cultured CD4+ T cells was carried out with the Oncomine TCR Beta short-read assay. TCRdb re-called the PCR reads through MiXCR, storing one row per CDR3 protein. The data hold about 6,000 distinct CDR3 sequences, with under 60% observed a single time. Treatment given: roughly 10-day PBMC culture with coronavirus spike peptide pools or control peptides (ViraFEST assay). Pre-COVID-19 pandemic sampling (2011-2018) yielded the unexposed donor's CD4+ T cells. Material: CD4+ T cells from blood, cultured in vitro. The source is a human donor in good health.

The rearrangement joins TRBV12-3 or TRBV12-4 to TRBJ2-7; 7 bases match TRBD1. This CDR3 is built from 14 residues. The ends lost 6 bases at V and 4 bases at J; junction bases unmatched: 9. CDR3 protein: CASRPRQGGYEQYF. CDR3 nucleotides: TGTGCCAGCAGACCTCGACAGGGTGGGTACGAGCAGTACTTC.

This rearrangement joins TRBV10-1 to TRBJ1-5, with D hard to call. The CDR3 contains 14 residues. With 6 bases removed from V and 4 bases from J, the gap between germline ends came to 13 bases. Germline lookup yields CDR1 WNHNN and CDR2 SYGVQD (reference sequence). CDR3 in DNA: TGCGCCAGCAGCGCTGGGAGTTTAAATCAGCCCCAGCATTTT. The encoded protein is CASSAGSLNQPQHF.

The chain employs TRBV20-1 and TRBJ1-3, with D perhaps TRBD1 (6 bases). V was clipped by 5 bases and J by 3 bases, with 14 bases between them. The CDR3 is 14 amino acids. The germline V gene encodes CDR1 DFQATT and CDR2 SNEGSKA (reference sequence). The CDR3 DNA reads as TGCAGTGCTCCTCCGAGGGGGGTTGGAAACACCATATATTTT. This encodes CSAPPRGVGNTIYF.